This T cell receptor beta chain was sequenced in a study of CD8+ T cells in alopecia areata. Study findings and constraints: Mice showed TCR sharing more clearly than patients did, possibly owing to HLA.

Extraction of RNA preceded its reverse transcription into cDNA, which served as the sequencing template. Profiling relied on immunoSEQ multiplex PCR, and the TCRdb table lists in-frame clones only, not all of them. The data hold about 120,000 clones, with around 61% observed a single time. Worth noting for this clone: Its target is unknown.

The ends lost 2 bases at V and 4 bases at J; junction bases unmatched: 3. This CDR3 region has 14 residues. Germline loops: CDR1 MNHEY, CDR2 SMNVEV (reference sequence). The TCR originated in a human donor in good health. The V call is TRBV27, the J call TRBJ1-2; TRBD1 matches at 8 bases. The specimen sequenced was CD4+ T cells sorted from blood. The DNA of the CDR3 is TGTGCCAGCAGTTTAGACAGGGGCGGCTATGGCTACACCTTC. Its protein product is CASSLDRGGYGYTF.